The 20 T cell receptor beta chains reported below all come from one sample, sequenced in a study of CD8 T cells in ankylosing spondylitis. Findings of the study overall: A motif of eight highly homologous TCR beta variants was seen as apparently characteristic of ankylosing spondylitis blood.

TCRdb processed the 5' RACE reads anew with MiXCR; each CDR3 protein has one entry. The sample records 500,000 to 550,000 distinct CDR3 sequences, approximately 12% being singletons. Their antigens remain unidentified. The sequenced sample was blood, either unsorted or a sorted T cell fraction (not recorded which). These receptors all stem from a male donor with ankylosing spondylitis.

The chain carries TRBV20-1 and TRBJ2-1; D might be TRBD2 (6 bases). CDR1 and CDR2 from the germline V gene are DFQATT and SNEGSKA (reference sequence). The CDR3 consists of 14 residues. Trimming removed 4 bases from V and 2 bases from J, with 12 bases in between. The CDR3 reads CSATEGGPYNEQFF. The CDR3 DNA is TGCAGTGCTACGGAGGGAGGCCCCTACAATGAGCAGTTCTTC.

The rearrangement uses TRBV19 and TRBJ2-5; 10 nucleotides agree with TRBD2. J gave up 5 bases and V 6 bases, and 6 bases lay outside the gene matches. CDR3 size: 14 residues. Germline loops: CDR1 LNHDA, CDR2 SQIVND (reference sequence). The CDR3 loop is CASSQLAGSETQYF. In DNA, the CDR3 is TGTGCCAGTAGCCAACTAGCGGGATCGGAGACCCAGTACTTC.

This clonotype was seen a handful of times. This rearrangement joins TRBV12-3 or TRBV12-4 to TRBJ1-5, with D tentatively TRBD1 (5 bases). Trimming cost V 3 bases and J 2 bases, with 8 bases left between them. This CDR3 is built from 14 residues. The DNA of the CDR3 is TGTGCCAGCAGTTTCAGGGCGGGCAATCAGCCCCAGCATTTT. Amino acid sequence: CASSFRAGNQPQHF.

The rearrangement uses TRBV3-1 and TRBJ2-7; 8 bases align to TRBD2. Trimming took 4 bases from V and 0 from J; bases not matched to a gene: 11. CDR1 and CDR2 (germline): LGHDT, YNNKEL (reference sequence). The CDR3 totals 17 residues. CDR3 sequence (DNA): TGTGCCAGCAGCCGCGAGGCAGCGGGAGACTACTCCTACGAGCAGTACTTC. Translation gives CASSREAAGDYSYEQYF.

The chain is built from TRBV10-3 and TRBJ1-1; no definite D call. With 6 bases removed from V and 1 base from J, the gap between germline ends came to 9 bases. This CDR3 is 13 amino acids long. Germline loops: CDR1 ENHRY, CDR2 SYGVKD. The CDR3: CAIREARNTEAFF. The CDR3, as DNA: TGTGCCATCAGGGAGGCCAGGAACACTGAAGCTTTCTTT.

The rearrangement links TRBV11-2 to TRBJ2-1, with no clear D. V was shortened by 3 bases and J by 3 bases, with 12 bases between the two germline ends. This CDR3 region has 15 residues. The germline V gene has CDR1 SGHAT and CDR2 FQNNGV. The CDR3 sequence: CASSFSIADYNEQFF. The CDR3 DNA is TGTGCCAGCAGCTTCAGTATCGCTGACTACAATGAGCAGTTCTTC.

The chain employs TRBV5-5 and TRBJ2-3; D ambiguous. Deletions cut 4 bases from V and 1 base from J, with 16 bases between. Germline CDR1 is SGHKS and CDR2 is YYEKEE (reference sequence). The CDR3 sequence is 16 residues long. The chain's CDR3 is CASSPLVGRGTDTQYF. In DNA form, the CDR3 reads TGTGCCAGCAGCCCCTTGGTCGGACGTGGCACAGATACGCAGTATTTT.

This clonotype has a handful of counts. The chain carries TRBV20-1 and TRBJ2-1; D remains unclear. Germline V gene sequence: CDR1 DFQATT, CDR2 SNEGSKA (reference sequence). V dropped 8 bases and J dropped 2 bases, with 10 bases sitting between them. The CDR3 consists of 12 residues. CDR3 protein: CSSRFTYNEQFF. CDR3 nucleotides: TGCAGTTCCAGGTTCACCTACAATGAGCAGTTCTTC.

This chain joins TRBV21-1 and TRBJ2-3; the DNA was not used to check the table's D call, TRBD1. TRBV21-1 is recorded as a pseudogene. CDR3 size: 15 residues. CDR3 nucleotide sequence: TGTGCCAGCAGCAAAAACAGGGGCCACACAGATACGCAGTATTTT. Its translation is CASSKNRGHTDTQYF.

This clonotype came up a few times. The CDR3 spells CASSLDGRAQETQYF. The CDR3 DNA is TGTGCCAGCAGCTTAGACGGGAGGGCCCAAGAGACCCAGTACTTC. The chain combines TRBV11-2 with TRBJ2-5, with TRBD2 identical over 8 bases. Germline V gene data show CDR1 as SGHAT and CDR2 as FQNNGV. J lost 1 base, V lost 0 bases, and 1 base had no gene match. The CDR3 is 15 amino acids.

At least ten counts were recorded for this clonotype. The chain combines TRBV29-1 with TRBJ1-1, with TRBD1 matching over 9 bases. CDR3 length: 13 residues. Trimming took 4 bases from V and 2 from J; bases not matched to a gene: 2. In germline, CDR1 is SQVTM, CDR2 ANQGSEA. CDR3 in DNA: TGCAGCGTTGGGGACAGGGTTAACACTGAAGCTTTCTTT. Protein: CSVGDRVNTEAFF.

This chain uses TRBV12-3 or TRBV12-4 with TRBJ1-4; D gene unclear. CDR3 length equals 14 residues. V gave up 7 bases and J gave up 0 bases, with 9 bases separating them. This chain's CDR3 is CASTLRTTNEKLFF. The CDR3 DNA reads TGTGCCAGCACCTTACGAACAACTAATGAAAAACTGTTTTTT.

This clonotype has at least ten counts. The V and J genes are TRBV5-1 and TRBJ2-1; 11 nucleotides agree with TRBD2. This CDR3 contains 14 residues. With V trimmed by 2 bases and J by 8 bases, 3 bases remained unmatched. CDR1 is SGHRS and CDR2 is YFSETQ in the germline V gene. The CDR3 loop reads CASSLLAGVDEQFF. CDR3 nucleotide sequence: TGCGCCAGCAGCTTACTAGCGGGAGTCGATGAGCAGTTCTTC.

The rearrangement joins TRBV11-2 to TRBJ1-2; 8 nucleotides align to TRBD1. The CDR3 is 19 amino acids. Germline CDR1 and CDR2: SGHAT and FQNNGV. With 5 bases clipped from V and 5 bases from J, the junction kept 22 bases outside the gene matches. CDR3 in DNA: TGTGCCAGCAGCCCCACAGGACAGGGAGGGGTCTTATCGGTTTATGGCTACACCTTC. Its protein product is CASSPTGQGGVLSVYGYTF. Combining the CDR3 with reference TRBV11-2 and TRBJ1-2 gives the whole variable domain EAGVAQSPRYKIIEKRQSVAFWCNPISGHATLYWYQQILGQGPKLLIQFQNNGVVDDSQLPKDRFSAERLKGVDSTLKIQPAKLEDSAVYLCASSPTGQGGVLSVYGYTFGSGTRLTVV.

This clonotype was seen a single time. CDR3 DNA: TGCAGTGCTCCCCGGCAGGGGGCCTATGAGCAGTTCTTC. Amino acid sequence: CSAPRQGAYEQFF. The rearrangement uses TRBV20-1 and TRBJ2-1, with 8 bases matching TRBD1. CDR3 length equals 13 residues. J was trimmed by 8 bases and V by 5 bases; bases with no gene match: 8. Germline V lookup: CDR1 DFQATT, CDR2 SNEGSKA (reference sequence).

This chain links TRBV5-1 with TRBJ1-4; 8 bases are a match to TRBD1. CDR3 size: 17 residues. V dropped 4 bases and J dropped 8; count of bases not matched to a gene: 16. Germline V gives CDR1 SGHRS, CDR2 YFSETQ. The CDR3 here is CASSQQKTTGAGEKLFF. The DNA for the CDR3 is TGCGCCAGCAGCCAGCAGAAAACGACAGGGGCGGGGGAAAAACTGTTTTTT.

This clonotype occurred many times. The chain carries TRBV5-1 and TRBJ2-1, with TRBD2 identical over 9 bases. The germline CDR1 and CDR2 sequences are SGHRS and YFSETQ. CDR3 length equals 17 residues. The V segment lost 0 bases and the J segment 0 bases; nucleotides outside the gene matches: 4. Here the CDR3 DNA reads TGCGCCAGCAGCTTGGGAGTTAGCGGGAGCTCCTACAATGAGCAGTTCTTC. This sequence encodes CASSLGVSGSSYNEQFF.

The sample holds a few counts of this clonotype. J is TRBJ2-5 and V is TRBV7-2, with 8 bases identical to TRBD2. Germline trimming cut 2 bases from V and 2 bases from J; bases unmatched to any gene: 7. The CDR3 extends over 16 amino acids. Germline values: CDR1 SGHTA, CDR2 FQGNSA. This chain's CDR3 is CASSLHGLAKQETQYF. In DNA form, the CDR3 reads TGTGCCAGCAGCTTACATGGACTAGCTAAGCAAGAGACCCAGTACTTC. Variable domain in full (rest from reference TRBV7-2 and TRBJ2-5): GAGVSQSPSNKVTEKGKDVELRCDPISGHTALYWYRQSLGQGLEFLIYFQGNSAPDKSGLPSDRFSAERTGGSVSTLTIQRTQQEDSAVYLCASSLHGLAKQETQYFGPGTRLLVL.

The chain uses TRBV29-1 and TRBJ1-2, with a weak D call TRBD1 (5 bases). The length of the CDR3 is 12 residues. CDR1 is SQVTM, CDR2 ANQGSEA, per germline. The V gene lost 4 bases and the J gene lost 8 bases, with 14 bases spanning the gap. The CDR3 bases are TGCAGCGTTGGAGGGCAGGGTTCCGGCTACACCTTC. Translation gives CSVGGQGSGYTF.

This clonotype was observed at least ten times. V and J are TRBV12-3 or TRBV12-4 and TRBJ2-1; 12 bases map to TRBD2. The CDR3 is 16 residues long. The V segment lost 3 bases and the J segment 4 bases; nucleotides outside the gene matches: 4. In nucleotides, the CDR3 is TGTGCCAGCAGTTTTCTAGCGGGAGGGGGTTACAATGAGCAGTTCTTC. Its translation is CASSFLAGGGYNEQFF.